This T cell receptor beta chain was captured in a study of T-cell memory formation after mild COVID-19. 5'RACE with constant-segment primers built TCRalpha and TCRbeta cDNA libraries with UMIs. TCRdb recomputed calls from the 5' RACE reads with MiXCR, one row per CDR3 protein. Here the sample spans 400,000 or so distinct CDR3 sequences, under 25% being singletons. CDR3 size: 17 residues. Per germline, CDR1 SGHNT and CDR2 YENEEA. Trimming shortened V by 5 bases and J by 2 bases, and 19 bases separated the two germline ends. V gene TRBV11-3 combines with J gene TRBJ1-3; tentatively, D is TRBD1 (5 bases). The sequenced sample was PBMCs or a T cell subset sorted from them (not recorded which). The TCR sequence derives from an adult woman who had mild COVID-19 (a few samples of this study predate the infection). Cell type and time point are not known. The chain's CDR3 is CASSETFSTGTGNTIYF. The CDR3 DNA reads TGTGCCAGCAGCGAGACCTTCAGCACAGGAACTGGAAACACCATATATTTT.